This TCR beta chain was sequenced during a study of OX40 agonist ivuxolimab in advanced cancers. Study-wide background: One hepatocellular carcinoma and two cutaneous melanoma patients partially responded. Study outcomes and limitations: Some nonresponders additionally presented with little normalized T-cell clonal expansion. In general, CD8+ T cells held more expanded clones than CD4+ did, on average.

Worth noting for this clone: Its cognate antigen is unknown.

V lost 6 bases and J lost 2; bases outside the gene matches: 10. The length of the CDR3 is 16 residues. The germline V gene encodes CDR1 SNHLY and CDR2 FYNNEI. Clones were read by immunoSEQ multiplex PCR, and TCRdb kept only the in-frame ones, dropping some. The table records approximately 82,000 clones, 85% to 90% of them present only once. The chain uses TRBV2 and TRBJ1-5, with TRBD1 matching over 7 bases. The specimen was CD4+ or CD8+ T cells sorted from blood, collected in a trial of the OX40 agonist ivuxolimab. The sequence was obtained from an adult with an advanced solid tumor such as melanoma, head and neck, liver or kidney cancer. The CDR3 nucleotides are TGTGCCAGCAGAAGAACAGGGGATTTGGGCAATCAGCCCCAGCATTTT. Its translation is CASRRTGDLGNQPQHF.